Below, 3 T cell receptor beta chains from the same sample are listed, as sequenced in a study of PD-1 blockade in classical Hodgkin lymphoma. Time point meaning: newly diagnosed, previously untreated cHL patient sample. Applied to thawed PBMCs, magnetic negative selection was the method used to isolate CD8+ T cells. TCRdb's table, derived via immunoSEQ multiplex PCR, lists solely in-frame clones and lacks some. The sample has 21,000 or so clones, just under 90% seen once; the top ten hold over 6%. Sequencing was performed on CD8+ T cells from blood. These TCRs come from a human donor with classical Hodgkin lymphoma.

The chain links TRBV4-1 to TRBJ1-1; 7 bases align to TRBD1. Looked up from germline, CDR1 is MGHRA and CDR2 is YSYEKL. The CDR3 extends over 16 amino acids. The V segment lost 1 base and the J segment 3 bases; nucleotides outside the gene matches: 8. The CDR3 DNA reads TGCGCCAGCAGCCAAGGCCTGACAGGGATTGACACTGAAGCTTTCTTT. Translation: CASSQGLTGIDTEAFF.

V usage is TRBV12-5 and J usage is TRBJ2-1; no definite D call. This CDR3 spans 17 amino acids. Germline V gene data show CDR1 as LGHNT and CDR2 as FRNRAP. V dropped 2 bases and J dropped 4 bases, with 18 bases sitting between them. DNA of the CDR3: TGTGCTAGTGGTTTGATGCAAACGGAAACAGTTTACAATGAGCAGTTCTTC. Encoded protein: CASGLMQTETVYNEQFF.

The chain employs TRBV4-3 and TRBJ2-5; no reliable D call. In germline, CDR1 is LGHNA, CDR2 YSLEER. The V end lost 0 bases, the J end lost 4 bases, and 6 bases lay between the germline ends. The CDR3 has 13 residues. The CDR3 is CASSQDLRETQYF. The CDR3 DNA reads as TGCGCCAGCAGCCAAGATCTCCGAGAGACCCAGTACTTC.